Shown below are 8 T cell receptor beta chains from a single sample sequenced in a study of blood T cells in healthy people across ages. Primers used in a second PCR of about 6 to 11 cycles were a sample-barcoded 5' primer and a J-beta primer mix. TCRdb reanalysed the 5' RACE reads using MiXCR and keeps one entry per CDR3 protein. The sample comprises some 1.6 million distinct CDR3 sequences, around 35% of which are singletons, and about 11% rests with the top ten. Sample: blood. The receptors derive from a woman in her twenties or thirties in good health.

V usage is TRBV6-1 and J usage is TRBJ2-5; D may be TRBD1 or TRBD2 (5 bases each). This CDR3 region has 14 residues. Per the germline V gene, CDR1 is MNHNS and CDR2 is SASEGT. V shed 4 bases and J shed 5 bases, with 14 bases lying between them. This CDR3 is CASSGLRGWETQYF. In nucleotides, the CDR3 is TGTGCCAGCAGTGGGCTTCGGGGCTGGGAGACCCAGTACTTC.

In nucleotides, the CDR3 is TGCGCCAGCAGCCAAGTAGCGGAGATCGAATACGAGCAGTACTTC. Its translation: CASSQVAEIEYEQYF. This rearrangement joins TRBV4-1 to TRBJ2-7, with a weak D call TRBD2 (6 bases). Deletions cut 1 base from V and 4 bases from J, with 14 bases between. The germline gives CDR1 MGHRA, CDR2 YSYEKL. The CDR3 is made up of 15 amino acids.

This clonotype was counted a few times. CDR3 in DNA: TGCGCCAGCAGCCAAGTGGGGGGCGGGGACGGGGCCTACGAGCAGTACTTC. Protein sequence: CASSQVGGGDGAYEQYF. The chain links TRBV4-1 to TRBJ2-7; D possibly matches TRBD1 or TRBD2 (6 bases each). CDR1 and CDR2 from the germline V gene are MGHRA and YSYEKL. Deletions cut 1 base from V and 2 bases from J, with 18 bases between. The CDR3 covers 17 residues.

A note on this clonotype: The junction and the germline gene differ at one end; a read error may be behind it. J is TRBJ2-5 and V is TRBV5-1, with a tentative D call TRBD1 (5 bases). In germline, CDR1 is SGHRS, CDR2 YFSETQ. The CDR3 runs to 17 residues. The CDR3 loop is CANSSGPWLGLQETQYF. In DNA, the CDR3 is TGCGCCAACAGCTCAGGACCATGGTTGGGGCTACAAGAGACCCAGTACTTC.

This clonotype showed up just a few times. The chain couples TRBV6-5 to TRBJ1-2; 7 bases line up with TRBD1. CDR1 is MNHEY, CDR2 SVGAGI, per germline. CDR3 length equals 14 residues. Germline trimming cut 5 bases from V and 0 bases from J; bases unmatched to any gene: 3. In DNA, the CDR3 is TGTGCCAGCAGTACCGGACAGGCTAACTATGGCTACACCTTC. Its translation: CASSTGQANYGYTF.

This chain connects TRBV7-9 to TRBJ1-1; D may be TRBD1 (6 bases). V shed 2 bases and J shed 5 bases, with 15 bases lying between them. Germline V gives CDR1 SEHNR, CDR2 FQNEAQ (reference sequence). The CDR3 is made up of 15 amino acids. The CDR3 is CASSLLQGRGTEAFF. The CDR3 region has the DNA TGTGCCAGCAGCTTACTCCAGGGGAGAGGGACTGAAGCTTTCTTT.

Comment on this clonotype: At one boundary the junction diverges from the germline segment, which might be a read error. The genes are TRBV29-1 and TRBJ2-2; 8 nucleotides align to TRBD1. CDR1 and CDR2 from the germline V gene are SQVTM and ANQGSEA. CDR3 length: 12 residues. CDR3 sequence: CSDEQGAGELFF. The DNA of the CDR3 is TGCAGCGATGAACAGGGGGCCGGGGAGCTGTTTTTT.

This chain connects TRBV15 to TRBJ2-3; D ambiguous. V dropped 0 bases and J dropped 8 bases, with 12 bases sitting between them. CDR1 and CDR2 from the germline V gene are LNHNV and YYDKDF (reference sequence). CDR3 length: 14 amino acids. CDR3 region: CATSRDRVAGTQYF. Here the CDR3 DNA reads TGTGCCACCAGCAGAGATCGAGTGGCCGGTACGCAGTATTTT.